These 15 T cell receptor beta chains were sequenced from one sample in a study of blood T cells in healthy people across ages. PCR was performed a second time for roughly 7 to 12 cycles using a sample-barcoded 5' primer and a J-beta primer mix. In TCRdb, the 5' RACE reads were re-called with MiXCR into one record per CDR3 protein. The sample shows approximately 690,000 distinct CDR3 sequences, about 54% of them seen only once. The sample taken for sequencing was blood. The receptors were sampled from a man aged 55 to 70 in good health.

This clonotype was counted only a few times. This rearrangement joins TRBV29-1 to TRBJ1-2; no reliable D call. Germline values: CDR1 SQVTM, CDR2 ANQGSEA. The CDR3 runs 11 residues. Trimming left V 7 bases short and J 7 bases short, with 13 bases between. CDR3 protein: CSALIRSGYTF. Written as DNA, the CDR3 is TGCAGCGCCTTGATCAGGTCTGGCTACACCTTC.

This clonotype has just a few counts. This sequence joins TRBV12-3 or TRBV12-4 and TRBJ1-5, with D unclear. Trimming removed 1 base at V and 3 bases at J, with 7 bases between. This CDR3 comprises 14 residues. CDR3: CASSLDGDNQPQHF. CDR3 sequence (DNA): TGTGCCAGCAGTTTAGACGGGGACAATCAGCCCCAGCATTTT.

This clonotype was found a few times. V and J are TRBV20-1 and TRBJ2-1; TRBD2 aligns across 11 bases. The CDR3 sequence is 15 residues long. Germline CDR1 reads DFQATT; CDR2 reads SNEGSKA (reference sequence). V shed 5 bases and J 5 bases; nucleotides not matched to a gene: 8. CDR3 loop: CSAPSPTSGDNEQFF. CDR3 coding DNA: TGCAGTGCTCCCTCACCGACTAGCGGGGACAATGAGCAGTTCTTC.

The chain links TRBV24-1 to TRBJ2-5, with D perhaps matching TRBD1 or TRBD2 (5 bases each). This CDR3 has 14 amino acids. V was trimmed by 4 bases and J by 3 bases, leaving 11 bases between them. Germline loops: CDR1 KGHDR, CDR2 SFDVKD. For the CDR3, the DNA is TGTGCCACCAGTGACTCCGGGGCAGAAGAGACCCAGTACTTC. Its translation: CATSDSGAEETQYF.

This clonotype has a handful of counts. The V and J genes are TRBV27 and TRBJ2-5, with a possible D match to TRBD1 (5 bases). The DNA end favors TRBJ2-7, so the J call may be wrong. The CDR3 runs 11 residues. The V gene's germline CDR1 is MNHEY and CDR2 SMNVEV (reference sequence). CDR3 sequence: CASRYRSEQYF. CDR3 nucleotides: TGTGCCAGCAGGTACAGGTCCGAGCAGTACTTC.

This chain links TRBV18 with TRBJ2-7; D is ambiguous. The CDR3 has 13 residues. Per the germline V gene, CDR1 is KGHSH and CDR2 is LQKENI. With 1 base removed from V and 3 bases from J, the gap between germline ends came to 7 bases. The CDR3 region is CASSPRSHYEQYF. The DNA of the CDR3 is TGTGCCAGCTCACCACGGAGCCACTACGAGCAGTACTTC. The variable domain in full, with the rest retrieved from reference TRBV18 and TRBJ2-7, is NAGVMQNPRHLVRRRGQEARLRCSPMKGHSHVYWYRQLPEEGLKFMVYLQKENIIDESGMPKERFSAEFPKEGPSILRIQQVVRGDSAAYFCASSPRSHYEQYFGPGTRLTVT.

This chain joins TRBV6-5 and TRBJ2-5, with D perhaps matching TRBD2 (6 bases). Germline V CDR1 and CDR2: MNHEY, SVGAGI. Trimming left V 2 bases short and J 2 bases short, with 21 bases between. The CDR3 length is 18 residues. Here the CDR3 reads CASSYASWLGAGQETQYF. In nucleotides, the CDR3 is TGTGCCAGCAGTTACGCTAGCTGGCTCGGAGCGGGTCAAGAGACCCAGTACTTC.

This clonotype was seen only a few times. The CDR3: CSARDWLAGEETQYF. The CDR3 nucleotides read TGCAGTGCTAGAGATTGGTTAGCGGGGGAAGAGACCCAGTACTTC. The chain carries TRBV20-1 and TRBJ2-5; 9 nucleotides agree with TRBD2. Germline assignment: CDR1 DFQATT and CDR2 SNEGSKA (reference sequence). Germline trimming cut 0 bases from V and 3 bases from J; bases unmatched to any gene: 5. The CDR3 length is 15 residues.

This clonotype was seen only a few times. The chain couples TRBV20-1 to TRBJ2-5; D uncertain. Germline V lookup: CDR1 DFQATT, CDR2 SNEGSKA (reference sequence). The CDR3 totals 12 residues. V lost 6 bases, J lost 1 base, and 9 bases lay in between. In DNA, the CDR3 is TGCAGTGCCTGGGGTTTCCAAGAGACCCAGTACTTC. The encoded protein is CSAWGFQETQYF.

This clonotype was detected many times. The V call is TRBV5-1, the J call TRBJ2-7, with D possibly being TRBD1 (5 bases). The CDR3 is 12 amino acids. V was cut by 7 bases and J by 5 bases, with 13 bases left in between. The germline CDR1 and CDR2 sequences are SGHRS and YFSETQ. The CDR3 sequence: CASFREINEQYF. The CDR3 DNA follows: TGCGCCAGCTTCAGGGAAATCAACGAGCAGTACTTC.

To note about this clonotype: The junction and the germline gene differ at one end; a read error may be behind it. The chain carries TRBV10-3 and TRBJ2-3; 7 nucleotides agree with TRBD1. There are 16 residues in the CDR3. Germline loops: CDR1 ENHRY, CDR2 SYGVKD. The CDR3 reads CAISEATGRPADTRYF. The DNA for the CDR3 is TGTGCCATCAGTGAGGCGACAGGGAGACCGGCAGATACGCGGTATTTT.

This chain joins TRBV2 and TRBJ2-5, with no clear D. Germline V gives CDR1 SNHLY, CDR2 FYNNEI. CDR3 length equals 11 residues. V gave up 1 base and J gave up 7 bases, with 4 bases separating them. The chain's CDR3 is CASSEGGTQYF. The CDR3 DNA follows: TGTGCCAGCAGTGAAGGTGGGACCCAGTACTTC.

This clonotype was observed many times. One junction end does not reproduce the germline sequence, and a read error may be involved. V usage is TRBV12-3 or TRBV12-4 and J usage is TRBJ2-3; D gene uncertain. The CDR3 sequence is 14 residues long. The CDR3 spells CASSFRVRADMQYF. The CDR3 DNA sequence: TGTGCCAGCAGTTTTAGAGTGAGAGCAGATATGCAGTATTTT.

This chain uses TRBV29-1 with TRBJ2-1; 10 positions agree with TRBD2. CDR1 and CDR2 from the germline V gene are SQVTM and ANQGSEA. Germline trimming cut 7 bases from V and 4 bases from J; bases unmatched to any gene: 4. This CDR3 spans 13 amino acids. As DNA, the CDR3 is TGCAGCGGTAGCGGGGGGCTATACAATGAGCAGTTCTTC. Translating it yields CSGSGGLYNEQFF.

The V call is TRBV7-2, the J call TRBJ2-1; 16 positions match TRBD2. With V trimmed by 0 bases and J by 4 bases, 0 bases remained unmatched. The CDR3 contains 17 residues. Germline V gene data show CDR1 as SGHTA and CDR2 as FQGNSA. CDR3 protein: CASSLAGLAGGYNEQFF. In nucleotides, the CDR3 is TGTGCCAGCAGCTTAGCGGGACTAGCGGGGGGGTACAATGAGCAGTTCTTC.